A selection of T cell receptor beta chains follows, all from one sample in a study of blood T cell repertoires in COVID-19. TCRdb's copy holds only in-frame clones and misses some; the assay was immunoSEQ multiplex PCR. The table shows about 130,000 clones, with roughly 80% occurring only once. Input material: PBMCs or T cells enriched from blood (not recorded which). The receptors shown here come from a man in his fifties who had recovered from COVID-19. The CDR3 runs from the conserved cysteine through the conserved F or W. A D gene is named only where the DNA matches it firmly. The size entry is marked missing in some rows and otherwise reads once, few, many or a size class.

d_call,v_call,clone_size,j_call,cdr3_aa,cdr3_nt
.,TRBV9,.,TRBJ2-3,CASSLDLRGTDTQYF,TGTGCCAGCAGCCTCGACCTGAGGGGCACAGATACGCAGTATTTT
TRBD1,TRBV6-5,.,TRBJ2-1,CASSRDSLYNEQFF,TGTGCCAGCAGCCGGGACAGCCTCTACAATGAGCAGTTCTTC
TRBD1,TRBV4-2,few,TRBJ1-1,CASSLGRTGTGVYTEAFF,TGTGCCAGCAGCCTAGGCCGGACCGGGACAGGGGTTTATACTGAAGCTTTCTTT
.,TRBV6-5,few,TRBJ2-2,CASRGRSMTGELFF,TGTGCCAGCAGGGGGCGGTCGATGACCGGGGAGCTGTTTTTT
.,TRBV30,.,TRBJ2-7,CAWSVLGLSSPYEQYF,TGTGCCTGGAGTGTACTCGGTCTTAGCAGTCCCTACGAGCAGTACTTC
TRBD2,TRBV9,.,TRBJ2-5,CASSVAAGEVGQETQYF,TGTGCCAGCAGCGTGGCAGCGGGGGAAGTCGGACAAGAGACCCAGTACTTC
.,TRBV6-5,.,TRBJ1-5,CASRRGSYQPQHF,TGTGCCAGCAGACGGGGGAGCTATCAGCCCCAGCATTTT
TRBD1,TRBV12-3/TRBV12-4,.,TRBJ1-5,CASSRDRGWAQHF,TGTGCCAGCAGTCGGGACAGGGGTTGGGCCCAGCATTTT
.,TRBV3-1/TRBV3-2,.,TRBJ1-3,CASTAGAGNTIYF,TGTGCCAGCACAGCAGGGGCTGGAAACACCATATATTTT
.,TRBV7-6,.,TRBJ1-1,CASSLALTGQNTEAFF,TGTGCCAGCAGCTTAGCCCTGACAGGCCAGAACACTGAAGCTTTCTTT
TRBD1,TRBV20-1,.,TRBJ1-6,CSASEQGSLGSPLHF,TGCAGTGCTAGTGAACAGGGGTCCTTAGGTTCACCCCTCCACTTT
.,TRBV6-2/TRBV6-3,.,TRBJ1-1,CASSYLRGEAFF,TGTGCCAGCAGTTACTTAAGGGGAGAAGCTTTCTTT
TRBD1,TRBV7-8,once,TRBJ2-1,CASSPKAGTASYNEQFF,TGTGCCAGCAGCCCTAAGGCCGGGACAGCATCCTACAATGAGCAGTTCTTC
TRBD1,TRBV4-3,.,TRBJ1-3,CASSQEGQGYSGNTIYF,TGCGCCAGCAGCCAAGAGGGACAGGGCTACTCTGGAAACACCATATATTTT
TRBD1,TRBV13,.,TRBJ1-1,CASSMTGTGMNTEAFF,TGTGCCAGCAGCATGACCGGGACAGGTATGAACACTGAAGCTTTCTTT
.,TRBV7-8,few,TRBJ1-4,CASSLLTENEKLFF,TGTGCCAGCAGCCTGCTGACAGAGAATGAAAAACTGTTTTTT
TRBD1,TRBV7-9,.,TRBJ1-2,CASSPRQGDTYTF,TGTGCCAGCAGCCCCCGACAGGGGGACACCTACACCTTC
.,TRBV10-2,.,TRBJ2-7,CASSVGGASSYEQYF,TGCGCCAGCAGTGTTGGGGGGGCGAGCTCCTACGAGCAGTACTTC
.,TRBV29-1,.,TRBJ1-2,CSVEDPLRGVEGYTF,TGCAGCGTTGAAGATCCGCTTCGGGGGGTAGAGGGCTACACCTTC
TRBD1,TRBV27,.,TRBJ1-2,CASSLSNDRGRPNYGYTF,TGTGCCAGCAGTTTATCCAACGACAGGGGCCGACCTAACTATGGCTACACCTTC
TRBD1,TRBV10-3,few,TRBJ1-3,CATEGQGAGNTIYF,TGTGCCACGGAGGGACAGGGGGCAGGAAACACCATATATTTT
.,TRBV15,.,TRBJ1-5,CATSRDGGGGRTNQPQHF,TGTGCCACCAGCAGAGATGGGGGGGGCGGAAGGACAAATCAGCCCCAGCATTTT
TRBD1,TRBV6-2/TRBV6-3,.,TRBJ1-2,CASSYTRDRGDYGYTF,TGTGCCAGCAGTTACACCCGGGACAGGGGTGACTATGGCTACACCTTC
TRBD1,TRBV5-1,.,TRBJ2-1,CASSTTGTGGVEQFF,TGCGCCAGCAGCACAACCGGGACAGGGGGCGTTGAGCAGTTCTTC
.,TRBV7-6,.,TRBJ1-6,CASSQTGIQSPLHF,TGTGCCAGCAGCCAAACAGGGATCCAATCACCCCTCCACTTT
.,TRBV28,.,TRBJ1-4,CASSSPAQAGEKLFF,TGTGCCAGCAGTTCCCCGGCCCAGGCAGGTGAAAAACTGTTTTTT
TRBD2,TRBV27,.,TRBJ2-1,CASSFFPGLAVLPYNEQFF,TGTGCCAGCAGTTTTTTTCCGGGACTAGCGGTCCTTCCCTACAATGAGCAGTTCTTC
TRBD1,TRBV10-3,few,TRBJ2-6,CAISLRQGGDGANVLTF,TGTGCCATCAGTCTCAGACAGGGTGGTGATGGGGCCAACGTCCTGACTTTC
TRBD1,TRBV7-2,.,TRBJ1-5,CASSLGYRGRQPQHF,TGTGCCAGCAGCTTAGGCTACAGGGGTCGCCAGCCCCAGCATTTT
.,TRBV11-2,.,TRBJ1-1,CASSYYMGTEAFF,TGTGCCAGCAGCTACTACATGGGCACTGAAGCTTTCTTT
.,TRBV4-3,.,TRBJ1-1,CASSHSITGTLNTEAFF,TGCGCCAGCAGCCATAGCATCACCGGGACATTGAACACTGAAGCTTTCTTT
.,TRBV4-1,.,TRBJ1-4,CASTASGGDNEKLFF,TGCGCCAGCACCGCCAGTGGGGGGGATAATGAAAAACTGTTTTTT
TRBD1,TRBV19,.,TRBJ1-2,CASRRGTGGTSNYGYTF,TGTGCCAGTAGACGGGGGACAGGGGGCACTTCTAACTATGGCTACACCTTC
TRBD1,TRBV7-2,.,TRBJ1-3,CASSSGTAGNTIYF,TGTGCCAGCAGCTCCGGGACAGCTGGAAACACCATATATTTT
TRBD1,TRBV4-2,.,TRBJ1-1,CASSLLGQGPPEAFF,TGTGCCAGCAGCCTATTGGGACAGGGGCCCCCTGAAGCTTTCTTT
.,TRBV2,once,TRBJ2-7,CATAGRTYEQYF,TGTGCCACCGCGGGACGGACCTACGAGCAGTACTTC
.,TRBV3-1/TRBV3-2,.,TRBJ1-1,CASSQDDRTSAFF,TGTGCCAGCAGCCAAGATGACAGAACGAGCGCTTTCTTT
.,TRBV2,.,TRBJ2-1,CASSSLSSYNEQFF,TGTGCCAGCAGTTCCTTGAGCTCCTACAATGAGCAGTTCTTC
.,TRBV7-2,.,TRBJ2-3,CASSFSTSDTQYF,TGTGCCAGCAGCTTTAGTACCTCAGATACGCAGTATTTT
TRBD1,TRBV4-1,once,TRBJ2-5,CASSQMTGAGETQYF,TGCGCCAGCAGCCAAATGACAGGGGCGGGAGAGACCCAGTACTTC
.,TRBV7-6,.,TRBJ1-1,CASSFARVGTNTEAFF,TGTGCCAGCAGCTTTGCCAGGGTCGGAACGAACACTGAAGCTTTCTTT
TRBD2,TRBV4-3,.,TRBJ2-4,CASSQTSGALGIIQYF,TGCGCCAGCAGCCAGACTAGCGGAGCTCTTGGGATCATTCAGTACTTC
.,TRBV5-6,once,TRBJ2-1,CASSSQVLFYNEQFF,TGTGCCAGCAGCTCTCAGGTGCTCTTCTACAATGAGCAGTTCTTC
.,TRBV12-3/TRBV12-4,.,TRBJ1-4,CASSFQGTEKLFF,TGTGCCAGCAGTTTCCAGGGGACTGAAAAACTGTTTTTT
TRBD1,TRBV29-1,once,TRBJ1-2,CSVVGRGLGYGYTF,TGCAGCGTTGTCGGCAGGGGGCTCGGCTATGGCTACACCTTC
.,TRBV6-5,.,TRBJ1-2,CASSLSGSVYGYTF,TGTGCCAGCAGTCTCTCCGGGTCGGTCTATGGCTACACCTTC
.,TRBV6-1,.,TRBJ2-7,CASSDTSPAHEQYF,TGTGCCAGCAGTGATACATCGCCCGCACACGAGCAGTACTTC
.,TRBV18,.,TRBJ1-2,CASSQRDDGYTF,TGTGCCAGCTCACAACGGGATGATGGCTACACCTTC
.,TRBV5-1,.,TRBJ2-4,CASSLESKFVDIQYF,TGCGCCAGCAGCTTGGAGTCTAAATTTGTGGACATTCAGTACTTC
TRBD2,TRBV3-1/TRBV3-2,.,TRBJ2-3,CASSQGSGGPPDTQYF,TGTGCCAGCAGCCAGGGGAGCGGGGGACCCCCAGATACGCAGTATTTT